The entry below gives a single T cell receptor beta chain sequence along with its context. Its specificity is unknown. The data stem from a study of T cells in localized non-small cell lung cancer. CDR3 length: 13 residues. The V segment lost 6 bases and the J segment 6 bases; nucleotides outside the gene matches: 4. The germline CDR1 and CDR2 sequences are MNHEY and SMNVEV (reference sequence). Data came from immunoSEQ multiplex PCR; TCRdb stores just in-frame clones and leaves some out. The repertoire holds some 140,000 clones, with 70% to 90% as singletons. Overall study results and limits: Sequence data derive from only one tumor region, so heterogeneity remains possible. Higher blood T cell density tracked longer overall survival.

This receptor was obtained from a female donor at least 60 years old with stage I lung adenocarcinoma. The chain carries TRBV27 and TRBJ1-5; 8 positions agree with TRBD1. The sample was peripheral blood, taken before any cancer treatment. CDR3 nucleotide sequence: TGTGCCAGCAGCCAGGACAGGGTTCAGCCCCAGCATTTT. Translating it yields CASSQDRVQPQHF.